The clone carrying this T cell receptor beta chain was observed at least ten times. Antigen specificity is unknown. CDR3 length: 16 amino acids. The ends were cut back, 5 bases at V and 0 bases at J, with 14 bases in the middle. The entry originates in a study of T-cell reconstitution after alpha-beta-depleted transplantation in children. Whole-study findings and limits: There were reportedly several hundred expanded graft clones from which alpha-beta T cells came about two months after transplant. Newly produced T cells mostly provided counts and TCRbeta diversity after one year, as hyperexpanded clones declined. Surviving recipient T cells and thymic progenitors accounted for the high day-60 TCRbeta diversity observed in some patients.

The authors prepared the TCRbeta library with unique molecular identifiers. TCRdb re-called the PCR reads with MiXCR, one entry per CDR3 protein. This table has 250,000 or so distinct CDR3 sequences, 6.5% to 9% appearing once. V and J are TRBV12-3 or TRBV12-4 and TRBJ1-5; D is perhaps TRBD1 (6 bases). The starting material was PBMCs, mostly from graft donor cells, obtained 180 days after TCRalphabeta/CD19-depleted stem cell transplant. The clonotype comes from a male patient aged 10-17 years who had a stem cell transplant for acute lymphoblastic leukemia, so the T cells may come from the graft donor. The CDR3: CASSLNRVYSNQPQHF. The CDR3 nucleotides read TGTGCCAGCAGTCTGAACAGGGTTTATAGCAATCAGCCCCAGCATTTT.